Presented here are 8 T cell receptor beta chains from one specimen sequenced in a study of identical twins. TCRdb recomputed calls from the 5' RACE reads with MiXCR, one row per CDR3 protein. The sample records approximately 470,000 distinct CDR3 sequences, 14% being singletons. These records were also assigned to another study, of yellow fever vaccine responses in identical twins.

The sequencing sample was made of CD4+ T cells sorted from blood. The receptors stem from a woman aged 18-29 years in good health.

This sequence joins TRBV25-1 and TRBJ1-2; a possible D gene is TRBD1 (6 bases). The V and J ends lost 4 bases and 8 bases respectively, with 14 bases between them. CDR1 is MGHDK, CDR2 SYGVNS, per germline. The CDR3 has 13 amino acids. CDR3 DNA sequence: TGTGCCAGCAGTGCCGACAGGAATCGCGGCTACACCTTC. Its protein product is CASSADRNRGYTF.

This clonotype was observed a handful of times. V and J are TRBV10-1 and TRBJ2-3; TRBD1 might be the D (6 bases). CDR1 is WNHNN and CDR2 is SYGVQD in the germline V gene (reference sequence). This CDR3 has 14 amino acids. Trimming left V 4 bases short and J 6 bases short, with 14 bases between. CDR3 DNA sequence: TGCGCCAGCAGTGGACCCGGACAGTTTGATACGCAGTATTTT. This gives the protein CASSGPGQFDTQYF.

This clonotype was picked up a small number of times. V and J are TRBV9 and TRBJ2-7; D is possibly TRBD2 (6 bases). The V end was cut by 0 bases, the J end by 6 bases, with 13 bases between. Per germline, CDR1 SGDLS and CDR2 YYNGEE. This CDR3 region has 14 residues. The CDR3 sequence: CASSVGGVLGEQYF. CDR3 nucleotide sequence: TGTGCCAGCAGCGTAGGGGGGGTCCTGGGCGAGCAGTACTTC.

This clonotype has more than one count but fewer than ten. CDR3 nucleotides: TGTGCCAGCAGGGTACATGATGAGCAGTTCTTC. Translated, it gives CASRVHDEQFF. This chain connects TRBV27 to TRBJ2-1, with D hard to call. The V gene lost 6 bases and the J gene lost 8 bases, with 8 bases spanning the gap. CDR1 is MNHEY and CDR2 is SMNVEV in the germline V gene (reference sequence). The CDR3 is 11 residues long.

This clonotype was counted a single time. This chain uses TRBV12-3 or TRBV12-4 with TRBJ2-2; D unclear. The CDR3 loop spans 14 amino acids. Trimming took 6 bases from V and 4 from J, leaving 12 bases between them. DNA for the CDR3: TGTGCCAGCAGAGAGCCCCTCAGCACCGGGGAGCTGTTTTTT. Protein sequence: CASREPLSTGELFF.

This clonotype was observed a few times. The gene calls are TRBV12-3 or TRBV12-4 and TRBJ1-5, with D possibly TRBD1 on 5 matching bases. Trimming stripped 7 bases from V and 7 bases from J, with 23 bases between. The CDR3 totals 16 residues. CDR3 in DNA: TGTGCCAGCACCGATGCGGGACCTTCAGCAGGCCAGCCCCAGCATTTT. Protein: CASTDAGPSAGQPQHF.

V usage is TRBV5-1 and J usage is TRBJ2-1, with a possible D match to TRBD2 (7 bases). Germline assignment: CDR1 SGHRS and CDR2 YFSETQ. CDR3 size: 15 residues. V lost 0 bases to trimming and J lost 10 bases, with 17 bases between them. This chain's CDR3 is CASSLAGGRVGEQFF. The CDR3, as DNA: TGCGCCAGCAGCTTGGCGGGGGGCAGGGTAGGGGAGCAGTTCTTC.

The chain combines TRBV2 with TRBJ2-7; D gene unclear. CDR1 is SNHLY and CDR2 is FYNNEI in the germline V gene. This CDR3 region has 17 residues. V lost 3 bases and J 1 base, leaving 19 bases between the germline ends. The CDR3, as DNA: TGTGCCAGCAGTGAGAGTCCTCAACGGCCCAGATCCTACGAGCAGTACTTC. This sequence encodes CASSESPQRPRSYEQYF.